This TCR beta chain appears in the sequencing data of a study of cytomegalovirus exposure and HLA in healthy donors. Study-level results: Follow-up analysis found HLA locus-dependent TCR association rates, highest for DRB1 and lowest for HLA-C. The classifier reportedly diagnosed cytomegalovirus status with high specificity and sensitivity. Near-uniform donor sequencing depth was presumed by presence/absence analyses. Immune exposure information available was restricted to CMV serostatus.

With V trimmed by 6 bases and J by 0 bases, 7 bases remained unmatched. Germline V gene sequence: CDR1 LNHDA, CDR2 SQIVND (reference sequence). The CDR3 is 17 amino acids. The PCR contained 60 Vbeta and 13 Jbeta primers. Measured with immunoSEQ multiplex PCR; TCRdb has only the in-frame clones, and not every one. The sample consists of some 200,000 clones, about 81% of them appearing once. This clone was observed a few times. The antigen remains unidentified. This clonotype originated in a woman aged 18-29 years in good health and CMV-seronegative. Sequencing input: PBMCs. The chain employs TRBV19 and TRBJ2-2, with 10 bases identical to TRBD2. CDR3: CASRGRLAGPNTGELFF. The CDR3 nucleotides are TGTGCCAGTAGGGGTAGACTAGCGGGCCCGAACACCGGGGAGCTGTTTTTT.